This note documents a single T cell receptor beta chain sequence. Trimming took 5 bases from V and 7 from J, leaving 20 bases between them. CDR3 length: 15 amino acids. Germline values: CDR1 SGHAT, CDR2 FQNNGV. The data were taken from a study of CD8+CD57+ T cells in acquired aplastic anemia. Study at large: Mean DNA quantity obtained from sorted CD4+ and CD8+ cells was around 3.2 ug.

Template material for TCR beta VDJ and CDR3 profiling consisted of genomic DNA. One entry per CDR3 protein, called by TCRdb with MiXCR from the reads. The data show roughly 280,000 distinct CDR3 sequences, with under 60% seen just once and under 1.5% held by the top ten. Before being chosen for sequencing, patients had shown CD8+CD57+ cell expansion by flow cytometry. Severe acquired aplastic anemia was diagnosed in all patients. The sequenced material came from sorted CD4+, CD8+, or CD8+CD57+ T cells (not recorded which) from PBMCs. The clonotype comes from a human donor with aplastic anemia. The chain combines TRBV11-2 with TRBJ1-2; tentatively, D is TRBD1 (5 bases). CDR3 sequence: CASSSGAHSLGGYTF. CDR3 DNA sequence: TGTGCCAGCAGCAGTGGGGCCCATTCTTTAGGTGGCTACACCTTC.